This is a list of T cell receptor beta chains from one sample in a study of OX40 agonist ivuxolimab in advanced cancers. The method was immunoSEQ multiplex PCR; TCRdb's version includes in-frame clones alone and lacks a portion of them. The sample has 43,000 or so clones, 75% to 90% seen once; the top ten hold 30% to 35%. Sequenced here: CD4+ or CD8+ T cells sorted from blood, sampled in a trial of the OX40 agonist ivuxolimab. Receptor source: an adult with an advanced solid tumor such as melanoma, head and neck, liver or kidney cancer. CDR3s include the opening cysteine and the closing phenylalanine or tryptophan. The order of the fields is D gene, J gene, V gene, CDR3 protein. A D gene is named only where the DNA matches it firmly.

.	TRBJ2-7	TRBV10-3	CAISASLNNDEQYF
TRBD2	TRBJ2-1	TRBV7-3	CASSSGLAGRAYNEQFF
.	TRBJ2-3	TRBV6-4	CASSNELGADTQYF
TRBD2	TRBJ2-1	TRBV7-9	CASSPRTSGGADEQFF
TRBD1	TRBJ2-3	TRBV27	CASSIKPGTGEDPTQYF
.	TRBJ2-7	TRBV6-1	CASRVGQQYEQYF
TRBD1	TRBJ2-7	TRBV2	CASSGDSLSSYEQYF
.	TRBJ1-2	TRBV5-4	CASSLGGDFYGYTF
.	TRBJ2-2	TRBV5-1	CASSPYNTGELFF
.	TRBJ2-1	TRBV5-8	CASSLFVGGAYNEQFF
.	TRBJ2-5	TRBV6-5	CASSYGQETQYF
TRBD2	TRBJ2-1	TRBV4-1	CASSVPGLGKYNEQFF
.	TRBJ2-1	TRBV18	CASSRSQNSYNEQFF
TRBD1	TRBJ1-2	TRBV27	CASSPGQGGANYGYTF
TRBD2	TRBJ2-3	TRBV7-2	CASSPLAATSTDTQYF
.	TRBJ1-2	TRBV9	CASSPHVGGAGGYTF
TRBD2	TRBJ2-7	TRBV5-1	CASRDRTSGTEQYF
.	TRBJ1-4	TRBV18	CASSPRTAGEKLFF
TRBD2	TRBJ2-1	TRBV7-3	CASSLGTSGSDEQFF
TRBD2	TRBJ2-5	TRBV2	CASSESGLARQETQYF
.	TRBJ2-1	TRBV2	CASSEGTAYNEQFF
TRBD1	TRBJ1-5	TRBV27	CASGKIQGRVGQPQHF
.	TRBJ2-1	TRBV9	CASSVALPGWGHEQFF
.	TRBJ2-7	TRBV28	CASTDSLGGYEQYF
.	TRBJ2-3	TRBV9	CASSVGSDTQYF